These 14 T cell receptor beta chains originate from one sample sequenced in a study of molecular identifiers for immune sequencing clone quantification. TCRdb used MiXCR to reprocess the PCR reads, holding one entry per CDR3 protein. This table holds 550,000 to 750,000 distinct CDR3 sequences, roughly 21% found once. Specimen: naive CD8+ T cells from blood, with Jurkat cell RNA spiked in. Subset described: FACS-sorted CD8+CD4-CCR7+CD45RA+ naive T cells. These TCRs come from a human donor in good health. Some libraries in this study had Jurkat cell RNA spiked in.

Ten or more counts support this clonotype. The chain links TRBV6-2 or TRBV6-3 to TRBJ1-5, with no clear D. Per the germline V gene, CDR1 is MNHEY and CDR2 is SVGEGT. Trimming took off 6 bases at V and 7 bases at J, with 16 bases between the two ends. The CDR3 sequence is 14 residues long. The CDR3 is CASREVVEGQPQHF. DNA of the CDR3: TGTGCCAGCAGGGAAGTGGTAGAGGGACAGCCCCAGCATTTT.

This clonotype has at least ten counts. The CDR3 reads CASITTAAGILEQYF. The CDR3 bases are TGTGCCAGCATTACGACGGCGGCGGGGATCTTGGAGCAGTACTTC. The chain uses TRBV28 and TRBJ2-7, with D tentatively TRBD2 (6 bases). This CDR3 is built from 15 residues. Per germline, CDR1 MDHEN and CDR2 SYDVKM. Deletions cut 7 bases from V and 7 bases from J, with 23 bases between. Based on the CDR3 plus reference TRBV28 and TRBJ2-7, the full variable domain is DVKVTQSSRYLVKRTGEKVFLECVQDMDHENMFWYRQDPGLGLRLIYFSYDVKMKEKGDIPEGYSVSREKKERFSLILESASTNQTSMYLCASITTAAGILEQYFGPGTRLTVT.

CDR3 amino acids: CASSSWESYGYTF. In DNA form, the CDR3 reads TGTGCCAGCAGTTCCTGGGAGTCCTATGGCTACACCTTC. The chain recombines TRBV27 with TRBJ1-2; D is uncertain. The CDR3 runs 13 residues. Germline-derived CDR1 and CDR2 are MNHEY and SMNVEV (reference sequence). Deletions cut 4 bases from V and 4 bases from J, with 10 bases between.

This clonotype occurred a few times. This rearrangement joins TRBV12-3 or TRBV12-4 to TRBJ2-5, with 7 bases fitting TRBD2. After removal of 3 bases from V and 4 bases from J, the junction contained 5 bases not matched to a gene. This CDR3 comprises 14 residues. CDR3 in amino acids: CASSLTSPAETQYF. DNA of the CDR3: TGTGCCAGCAGTTTGACTAGCCCGGCAGAGACCCAGTACTTC.

This clonotype has just a few counts. Relative to the germline gene, one junction end is altered; a read error may explain this. The chain has TRBV4-3 and TRBJ1-6; a weak D match, TRBD1 (5 bases). Germline V gives CDR1 LGHNA, CDR2 YSLEER. This CDR3 is built from 17 residues. The DNA of the CDR3 is TGCGCCTGCAGCCAAGGAAGACCAGAGGAGTCCCAGGGACCCCTCCACTTT. Translation gives CACSQGRPEESQGPLHF.

Concerning this clonotype itself: A read error may produce the germline difference seen at one junction end. The CDR3, as DNA: TGTGCCAGCAGTTTGGGGCCCGGGACTAGCGGGAGTGAGACCCGGTACTTC. Translating gives CASSLGPGTSGSETRYF. The chain combines TRBV28 with TRBJ2-5; 14 bases line up with TRBD2. In germline, CDR1 is MDHEN, CDR2 SYDVKM. The CDR3 extends over 17 amino acids.

About this clonotype: A clone one base away is much larger, so this may be a read error. The chain couples TRBV7-9 to TRBJ2-2, with D perhaps given as TRBD1 or TRBD2 (5 bases each). This CDR3 comprises 16 residues. Germline V gene data show CDR1 as SEHNR and CDR2 as FQNEAQ (reference sequence). The germline V and J ends were trimmed by 2 bases and 5 bases, with 15 bases remaining between them. The CDR3 spells CASSLFSGSGTGELFF. The CDR3 nucleotides are TGTGCCAGCAGCTTATTCTCAGGGTCGGGGACCGGGGAGCTGTTTTTT.

The sample holds many counts of this clonotype. The chain is built from TRBV6-5 and TRBJ2-1; 9 bases map to TRBD2. Germline values: CDR1 MNHEY, CDR2 SVGAGI. J lost 7 bases, V lost 8 bases, and 9 bases had no gene match. The CDR3 length is 14 residues. The CDR3 nucleotides are TGTGCCAGCTTTGCGGGGGGGGGGGCTAATGAGCAGTTCTTC. Translating it yields CASFAGGGANEQFF.

The rearrangement uses TRBV7-9 and TRBJ1-1; D remains ambiguous. Germline CDR1 is SEHNR and CDR2 is FQNEAQ (reference sequence). This CDR3 is built from 14 residues. Trimming took off 5 bases at V and 1 base at J, with 11 bases between the two ends. The CDR3 here is CASSPWAANTEAFF. The CDR3 bases are TGTGCCAGCAGCCCGTGGGCGGCGAACACTGAAGCTTTCTTT.

On this clonotype itself: A read error may explain this, as a much larger clone is one base away. The rearrangement joins TRBV7-9 to TRBJ2-6; TRBD1 matches at 7 bases. CDR1 is SEHNR and CDR2 is FQNEAQ in the germline V gene (reference sequence). This CDR3 region has 12 residues. CDR3 in amino acids: CASSLEGGRPLF. DNA for the CDR3: TGTGCCAGCAGCTTAGAAGGGGGCCGACCGCTTTTC.

Remarks on this clonotype: Possible read error: a much larger clone is one base away. The chain links TRBV6-2 or TRBV6-3 to TRBJ2-5; 11 positions agree with TRBD2. Per the germline V gene, CDR1 is MNHEY and CDR2 is SVGEGT. This CDR3 has 14 amino acids. The CDR3 DNA reads TGTACCAGCAGTTACGGGACTAGCGGAGAGACCCAGTACTTC. Amino acid sequence: CTSSYGTSGETQYF.

This clonotype was observed many times. V is TRBV5-1 and J is TRBJ2-4; 10 bases align to TRBD2. CDR3 size: 13 residues. Germline V lookup: CDR1 SGHRS, CDR2 YFSETQ. V shed 5 bases and J 7 bases; nucleotides not matched to a gene: 3. The CDR3, as DNA: TGCGCCAGCAGGCTAGCGGGAGATAACATTCAGTACTTC. This gives the protein CASRLAGDNIQYF. The complete variable domain, with remaining parts taken from reference TRBV5-1 and TRBJ2-4, reads KAGVTQTPRYLIKTRGQQVTLSCSPISGHRSVSWYQQTPGQGLQFLFEYFSETQRNKGNFPGRFSGRQFSNSRSEMNVSTLELGDSALYLCASRLAGDNIQYFGAGTRLSVL.

Ten or more counts support this clonotype. J is TRBJ2-2 and V is TRBV12-5, with a weak D call TRBD2 (6 bases). Germline V gene data show CDR1 as LGHNT and CDR2 as FRNRAP. The V gene lost 0 bases and the J gene lost 0 bases, with 8 bases spanning the gap. The CDR3 covers 16 residues. DNA of the CDR3: TGTGCTAGTGGTTTGGTAGCGGGCCCGAACACCGGGGAGCTGTTTTTT. As protein: CASGLVAGPNTGELFF.

The V and J genes are TRBV6-2 or TRBV6-3 and TRBJ2-2, with TRBD1 identical over 7 bases. The CDR3 loop spans 15 amino acids. The V gene's germline CDR1 is MNHEY and CDR2 SVGEGT. V was clipped by 6 bases and J by 0 bases; unmatched bases: 4. In DNA form, the CDR3 reads TGTGCCAGCAGATTCGGGACAGCGAACACCGGGGAGCTGTTTTTT. This sequence encodes CASRFGTANTGELFF.